In this sample, the clone carrying this TCR beta chain turned up many times. Its specificity is not known. This specimen belongs to a study of regulatory T cells in long-lasting Graves disease. The CDR3 runs 14 residues. The J segment lost 2 bases and the V segment lost 8 bases, leaving 9 bases of the junction unmatched. Germline V gene data show CDR1 as MDHEN and CDR2 as SYDVKM. Study-wide findings and caveats: Patients with persistent disease shared some 2,900 public clonotypes, outpacing the 966 shared by new patients.

Time point described: persistent/refractory GD, antithyroid drugs over 5 years with positive TRAb. Isolated PBMC RNA provided the starting material for the TCR library. According to the study, TCR beta libraries were built with iRepertoire HTBI primers and CDR3-region Arm-PCR. A single record per CDR3 protein comes from TCRdb applying MiXCR to the multiplex PCR reads. The table records approximately 400,000 distinct CDR3 sequences, about 23% of them present only once. The source is a woman aged 40 to 50 with Graves disease. This specimen was peripheral blood mononuclear cells (PBMCs), taken when the disease was refractory, from a patient treated with antithyroid drugs. J is TRBJ2-7 and V is TRBV28, with TRBD1 matching over 7 bases. CDR3 sequence (DNA): TGTGCCAGCCGTCCAAAAAGGGGGCCCTACGAGCAGTACTTC. It is translated as CASRPKRGPYEQYF. Based on the CDR3 plus reference TRBV28 and TRBJ2-7, the full variable domain is DVKVTQSSRYLVKRTGEKVFLECVQDMDHENMFWYRQDPGLGLRLIYFSYDVKMKEKGDIPEGYSVSREKKERFSLILESASTNQTSMYLCASRPKRGPYEQYFGPGTRLTVT.